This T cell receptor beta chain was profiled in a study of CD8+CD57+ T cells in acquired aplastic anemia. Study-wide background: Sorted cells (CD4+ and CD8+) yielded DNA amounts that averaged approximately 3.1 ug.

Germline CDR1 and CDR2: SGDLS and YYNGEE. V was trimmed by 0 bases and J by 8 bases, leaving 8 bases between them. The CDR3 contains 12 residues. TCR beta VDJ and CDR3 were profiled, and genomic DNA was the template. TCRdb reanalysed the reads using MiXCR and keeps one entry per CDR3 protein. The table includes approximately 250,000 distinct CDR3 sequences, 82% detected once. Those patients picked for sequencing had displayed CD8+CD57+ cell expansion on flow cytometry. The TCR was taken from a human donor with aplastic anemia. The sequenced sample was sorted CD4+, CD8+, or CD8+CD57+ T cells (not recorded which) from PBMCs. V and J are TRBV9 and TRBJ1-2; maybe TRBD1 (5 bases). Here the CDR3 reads CASSVDRHGYTF. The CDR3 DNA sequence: TGTGCCAGCAGCGTAGACAGGCACGGCTACACCTTC.